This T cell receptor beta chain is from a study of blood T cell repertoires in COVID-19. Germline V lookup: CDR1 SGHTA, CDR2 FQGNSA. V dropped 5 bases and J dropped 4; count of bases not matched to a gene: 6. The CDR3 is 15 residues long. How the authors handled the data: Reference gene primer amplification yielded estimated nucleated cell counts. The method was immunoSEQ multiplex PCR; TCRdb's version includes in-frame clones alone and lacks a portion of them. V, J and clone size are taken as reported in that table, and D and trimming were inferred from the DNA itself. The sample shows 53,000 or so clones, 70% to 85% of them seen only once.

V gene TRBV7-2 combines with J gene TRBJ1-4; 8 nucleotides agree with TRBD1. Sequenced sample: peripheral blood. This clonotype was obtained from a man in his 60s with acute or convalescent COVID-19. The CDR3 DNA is TGTGCCAGCAGCCTCAGGGGGCTGCTTAATGAAAAACTGTTTTTT. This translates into CASSLRGLLNEKLFF.